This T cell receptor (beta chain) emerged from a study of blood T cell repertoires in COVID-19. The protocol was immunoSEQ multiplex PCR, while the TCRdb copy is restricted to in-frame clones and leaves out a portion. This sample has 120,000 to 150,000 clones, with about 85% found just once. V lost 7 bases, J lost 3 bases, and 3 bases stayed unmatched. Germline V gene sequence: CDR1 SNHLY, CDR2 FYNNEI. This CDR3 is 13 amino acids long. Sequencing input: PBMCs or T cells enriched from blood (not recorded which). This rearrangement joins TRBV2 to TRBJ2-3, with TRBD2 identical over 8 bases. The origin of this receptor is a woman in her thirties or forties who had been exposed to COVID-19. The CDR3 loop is CASMSGSTDTQYF. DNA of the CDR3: TGTGCCAGCATGAGCGGGAGTACAGATACGCAGTATTTT.